This T cell receptor beta chain is from a study of early T cells in non-severe SARS-CoV-2 infection. Germline CDR1 is SGHTA and CDR2 is FQGNSA. V dropped 5 bases and J dropped 3 bases, with 11 bases sitting between them. The CDR3 is 14 residues long. Ten or more counts support this clonotype. Its antigen is not identified. General study findings and limits: Private and CD4 specificities were missed by VDJdb matching, skewed to anti-spike CD8.

From the 5' RACE reads, TCRdb called clonotypes with MiXCR, one entry per CDR3 protein. The sample has tens of thousands of distinct CDR3 sequences; less than 7% are singletons. The specimen was whole blood. The TCR originated in an adult who was a healthcare worker with PCR-confirmed SARS-CoV-2 infection or an uninfected control (not recorded which). The V and J genes are TRBV7-2 and TRBJ2-1; maybe TRBD1 (5 bases). The CDR3 DNA reads as TGTGCCAGCAGCCTCGACAGAGTCTACAATGAGCAGTTCTTC. Amino acids: CASSLDRVYNEQFF.